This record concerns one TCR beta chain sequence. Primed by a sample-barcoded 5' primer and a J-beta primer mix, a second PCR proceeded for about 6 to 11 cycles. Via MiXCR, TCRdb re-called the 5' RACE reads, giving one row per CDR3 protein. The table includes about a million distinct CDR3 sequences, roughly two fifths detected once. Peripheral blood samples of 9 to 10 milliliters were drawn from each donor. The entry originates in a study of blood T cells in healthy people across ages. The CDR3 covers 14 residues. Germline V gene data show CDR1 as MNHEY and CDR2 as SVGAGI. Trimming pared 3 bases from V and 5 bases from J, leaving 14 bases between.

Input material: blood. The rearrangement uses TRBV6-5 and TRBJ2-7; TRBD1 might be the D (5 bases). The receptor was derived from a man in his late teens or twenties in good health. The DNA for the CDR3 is TGTGCCAGCAGTTATGAGCTATCACAGGACGAGCAGTACTTC. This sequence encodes CASSYELSQDEQYF.